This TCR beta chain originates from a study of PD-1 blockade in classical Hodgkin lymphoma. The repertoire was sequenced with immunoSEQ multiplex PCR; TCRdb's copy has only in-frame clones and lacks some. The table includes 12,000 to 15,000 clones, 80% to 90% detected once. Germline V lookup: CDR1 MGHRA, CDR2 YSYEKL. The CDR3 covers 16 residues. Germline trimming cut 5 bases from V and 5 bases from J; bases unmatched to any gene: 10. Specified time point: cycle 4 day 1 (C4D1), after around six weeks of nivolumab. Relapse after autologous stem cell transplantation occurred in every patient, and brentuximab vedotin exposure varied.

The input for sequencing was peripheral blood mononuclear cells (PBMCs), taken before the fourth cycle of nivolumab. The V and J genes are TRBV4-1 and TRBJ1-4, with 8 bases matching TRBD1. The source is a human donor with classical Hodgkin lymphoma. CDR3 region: CASSGTGRGDNEKLFF. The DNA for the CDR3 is TGCGCCAGCAGCGGGACAGGTCGGGGAGACAATGAAAAACTGTTTTTT.